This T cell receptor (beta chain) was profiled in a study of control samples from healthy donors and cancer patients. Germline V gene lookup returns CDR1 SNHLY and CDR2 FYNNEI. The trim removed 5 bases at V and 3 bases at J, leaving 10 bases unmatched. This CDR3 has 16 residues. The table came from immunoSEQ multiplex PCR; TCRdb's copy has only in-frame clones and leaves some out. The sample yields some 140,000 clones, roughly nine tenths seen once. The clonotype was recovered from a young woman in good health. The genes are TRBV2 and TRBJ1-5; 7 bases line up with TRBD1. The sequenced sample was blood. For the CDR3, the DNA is TGTGCCAGCAGTACTGACAGGGAGGGGGTCAATCAGCCCCAGCATTTT. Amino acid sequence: CASSTDREGVNQPQHF.